This T cell receptor beta chain is from a study of blood T cells in healthy people across ages. Primed by a sample-barcoded 5' primer and a J-beta primer mix, a second PCR proceeded for about 7 to 12 cycles. TCRdb analysed the 5' RACE reads with MiXCR anew, one entry per CDR3 protein. The sample yields about 1.7 million distinct CDR3 sequences, approximately 28% seen once. The germline V gene encodes CDR1 WNHNN and CDR2 SYGVQD (reference sequence). Trimming took 0 bases from V and 2 from J, leaving 6 bases between them. The CDR3 length is 14 residues. This TCR came from a young woman in good health. Sequenced: blood. The chain is built from TRBV10-1 and TRBJ2-3; no reliable D call. DNA of the CDR3: TGCGCCAGCAGTGAGTCCCTAGTCACAGATACGCAGTATTTT. It encodes CASSESLVTDTQYF.